The 25 T cell receptor beta chains below all came from one sample that was sequenced in a study of T cell responses to AZD1222 COVID-19 vaccine. Measured with immunoSEQ multiplex PCR; TCRdb has only the in-frame clones, and not every one. This sample has about 78,000 clones, with approximately 86% found just once. Sample: peripheral blood, taken on day 0 of MenACWY control vaccination. These receptors came from an adult in good health.

The chain has TRBV7-9 and TRBJ2-2; unclear D gene. V shed 1 base and J shed 3 bases, with 3 bases lying between them. This CDR3 is built from 13 residues. Per germline, CDR1 SEHNR and CDR2 FQNEAQ (reference sequence). The CDR3 sequence: CASSLVDTGELFF. The CDR3 nucleotides read TGTGCCAGCAGCTTAGTAGACACCGGGGAGCTGTTTTTT. Looking up the rest from reference TRBV7-9 and TRBJ2-2 gives the full variable domain: DTGVSQNPRHKITKRGQNVTFRCDPISEHNRLYWYRQTLGQGPEFLTYFQNEAQLEKSRLLSDRFSAERPKGSFSTLEIQRTEQGDSAMYLCASSLVDTGELFFGEGSRLTVL.

This clone was counted a single time. The V call is TRBV7-9, the J call TRBJ1-2; no clear D gene. V was trimmed by 2 bases and J by 7 bases, leaving 8 bases between them. Germline CDR1 reads SEHNR; CDR2 reads FQNEAQ (reference sequence). This CDR3 comprises 12 residues. The CDR3 DNA sequence: TGTGCCAGCAGCTTATCAACTTTTGGCTACACCTTC. Protein sequence: CASSLSTFGYTF.

Judged by abundance, this clone is medium-sized. The genes are TRBV14 and TRBJ2-7, with TRBD2 matching over 8 bases. The trim removed 4 bases at V and 3 bases at J, leaving 8 bases unmatched. Germline V gene data show CDR1 as SGHDN and CDR2 as FVKESK. This CDR3 contains 15 residues. The CDR3 sequence: CASSPYGGVVYEQYF. The CDR3 bases are TGTGCCAGCAGCCCCTACGGGGGGGTCGTCTACGAGCAGTACTTC. The full variable domain, completed using reference TRBV14 and TRBJ2-7, is EAGVTQFPSHSVIEKGQTVTLRCDPISGHDNLYWYRRVMGKEIKFLLHFVKESKQDESGMPNNRFLAERTGGTYSTLKVQPAELEDSGVYFCASSPYGGVVYEQYFGPGTRLTVT.

The chain uses TRBV14 and TRBJ1-6; 7 bases match TRBD1. In germline, CDR1 is SGHDN, CDR2 FVKESK. The CDR3 has 20 residues. V dropped 1 base and J dropped 0; count of bases not matched to a gene: 12. The CDR3 nucleotides are TGTGCCAGCAGCCAAGGGCTGAGGGGGCCATCTAGCTCCTATAATTCACCCCTCCACTTT. Protein sequence: CASSQGLRGPSSSYNSPLHF.

DNA for the CDR3: TGCGCCAGCAGCCAGGATTCAGGGGGTTCAGCTTTCTTT. It yields the protein CASSQDSGGSAFF. The chain has TRBV4-3 and TRBJ1-1; TRBD1 matches 7 bases. Trimming cost V 3 bases and J 10 bases; bases outside gene matches: 8. This CDR3 is 13 amino acids long. Germline V gives CDR1 LGHNA, CDR2 YSLEER.

The chain links TRBV28 to TRBJ1-1; 11 bases match TRBD1. Trimming cost V 6 bases and J 3 bases; bases outside gene matches: 24. The CDR3 length is 21 residues. Germline CDR1 and CDR2: MDHEN and SYDVKM. The CDR3: CASRRGEVVRDRGGTYTEAFF. The CDR3 nucleotides read TGTGCCAGCAGGCGAGGGGAGGTCGTCCGGGACAGGGGGGGAACGTACACTGAAGCTTTCTTT.

V is TRBV2 and J is TRBJ1-2; maybe TRBD1 (5 bases). Trimming removed 3 bases from V and 4 bases from J, with 12 bases in between. The CDR3 runs to 14 residues. Germline V CDR1 and CDR2: SNHLY, FYNNEI. The CDR3 protein is CASSETGQIYGYTF. In nucleotides, the CDR3 is TGTGCCAGCAGTGAGACGGGGCAGATCTATGGCTACACCTTC.

The genes are TRBV7-8 and TRBJ1-5; TRBD1 is a possible D gene (6 bases). This CDR3 contains 13 residues. The V end lost 6 bases, the J end lost 6 bases, and 12 bases lay between the germline ends. Per germline, CDR1 SGHVS and CDR2 FQNEAQ. CDR3 sequence reads: CASSVGGAQPQHF. Written as DNA, the CDR3 is TGTGCCAGCAGTGTCGGGGGGGCTCAGCCCCAGCATTTT.

The genes are TRBV28 and TRBJ1-2; D remains unclear. The germline V gene has CDR1 MDHEN and CDR2 SYDVKM. V shed 7 bases and J shed 5 bases, with 23 bases lying between them. The CDR3 length is 16 residues. The CDR3 spells CASIPPPSAPGYGYTF. CDR3 coding DNA: TGTGCCAGCATCCCTCCCCCATCAGCCCCGGGGTATGGCTACACCTTC.

The chain has TRBV5-4 and TRBJ1-2; D uncertain. V dropped 4 bases and J dropped 4 bases, with 11 bases sitting between them. Germline CDR1 and CDR2: SGHNT and YYREEE (reference sequence). CDR3 size: 13 residues. This chain's CDR3 is CASSTGPSYGYTF. CDR3 sequence (DNA): TGTGCCAGCAGCACGGGTCCAAGCTATGGCTACACCTTC.

This chain uses TRBV4-1 with TRBJ2-4; no reliable D call. Germline lookup yields CDR1 MGHRA and CDR2 YSYEKL. V shed 4 bases and J shed 0 bases, with 10 bases lying between them. This CDR3 comprises 15 residues. CDR3 in amino acids: CASSPLGLAKNIQYF. CDR3 bases: TGCGCCAGCAGCCCCCTCGGTTTAGCCAAAAACATTCAGTACTTC.

The genes are TRBV5-4 and TRBJ2-2; possible D gene TRBD2, 6 bases. Deletions cut 0 bases from V and 4 bases from J, with 13 bases between. The CDR3 has 16 amino acids. Germline V lookup: CDR1 SGHNT, CDR2 YYREEE (reference sequence). CDR3 in amino acids: CASSLASGVRTGELFF. The CDR3 nucleotides are TGTGCCAGCAGCTTGGCATCGGGGGTCCGCACCGGGGAGCTGTTTTTT.

This clone was recorded a few times. The junction departs from the called germline gene at one end, perhaps through a read error. The chain is built from TRBV7-8 and TRBJ2-7; D possibly corresponds to TRBD1 (6 bases). Germline-derived CDR1 and CDR2 are SGHVS and FQNEAQ. The CDR3 spans 13 residues. The CDR3 is CASRLGGTYEQYF. DNA for the CDR3: TGTGCCAGCAGATTAGGGGGTACCTACGAGCAGTACTTC.

The V gene is TRBV7-2, the J gene TRBJ2-1; TRBD2 matches 11 bases. This CDR3 is built from 19 residues. Trimming took 4 bases from V and 0 from J; bases not matched to a gene: 11. Germline loops: CDR1 SGHTA, CDR2 FQGNSA. CDR3 loop: CASSSKTSGAPSSYNEQFF. The CDR3 DNA sequence: TGTGCCAGCAGCTCAAAGACTAGCGGGGCCCCGAGCTCCTACAATGAGCAGTTCTTC.

The chain combines TRBV14 with TRBJ1-2; D might be TRBD1 (5 bases). Trimming removed 4 bases from V and 4 bases from J, with 13 bases in between. The CDR3 is 14 residues long. Germline V lookup: CDR1 SGHDN, CDR2 FVKESK. The CDR3 coding sequence is TGTGCCAGCAGCCCTGGGACCGAACGCTATGGCTACACCTTC. It encodes CASSPGTERYGYTF.

As regards this clone: A junction end diverges from the germline sequence, so it may reflect a read error. The chain carries TRBV6-1 and TRBJ2-5, with 9 bases lining up with TRBD2. Germline V lookup: CDR1 MNHNS, CDR2 SASEGT. The CDR3 is 14 amino acids. Here the CDR3 DNA reads TGTGCCAGCAGTCAAGCGGGGGGCAGGGAGACCCAGTACTTC. Translation gives CASSQAGGRETQYF.

V usage is TRBV18 and J usage is TRBJ1-1; the D is unclear. CDR3 length: 14 amino acids. CDR1 is KGHSH, CDR2 LQKENI, per germline. V lost 4 bases and J lost 1, with 10 bases in between. The CDR3 is CASSRQAGNTEAFF. The CDR3 bases are TGTGCCAGCTCACGCCAAGCCGGGAACACTGAAGCTTTCTTT.

The chain employs TRBV3-1 (or the pseudogene TRBV3-2) and TRBJ1-5; TRBD1 is a possible D gene (6 bases). V gave up 4 bases and J gave up 3 bases, with 13 bases separating them. Germline CDR1 reads LGHDT; CDR2 reads YNNKEL (reference sequence). The CDR3 is 15 residues long. The chain's CDR3 is CASSRGTGPNQPQHF. The CDR3 region has the DNA TGTGCCAGCAGCCGAGGAACAGGGCCCAATCAGCCCCAGCATTTT.

This chain connects TRBV5-1 to TRBJ1-4; unclear D gene. Per germline, CDR1 SGHRS and CDR2 YFSETQ. V lost 0 bases to trimming and J lost 8 bases, with 8 bases between them. The CDR3 has 13 residues. CDR3 DNA: TGCGCCAGCAGCTTGGTCATAGGGGAAAAACTGTTTTTT. Translated, it gives CASSLVIGEKLFF.

V and J are TRBV5-1 and TRBJ1-1, with a possible D match to TRBD1 (6 bases). Germline V gene sequence: CDR1 SGHRS, CDR2 YFSETQ. Trimming pared 0 bases from V and 5 bases from J, leaving 17 bases between. The CDR3 is made up of 16 amino acids. The CDR3 protein is CASSLGAGALKTEAFF. The CDR3 DNA follows: TGCGCCAGCAGCTTGGGGGCGGGGGCGCTTAAGACTGAAGCTTTCTTT.

CDR3 coding DNA: TGTGCCAGCAGGCTAGCGGGGGGGGCCCCAGGTGAGCAGTTCTTC. Protein product: CASRLAGGAPGEQFF. The genes are TRBV6-5 and TRBJ2-1; TRBD2 matches at 12 bases. The CDR3 sequence is 15 residues long. CDR1 is MNHEY, CDR2 SVGAGI, per germline. The junction had 9 bases not matched to a gene; V was cut back by 6 bases and J by 9 bases.

A single count supports this clone. The rearrangement links TRBV19 to TRBJ2-1; D might be TRBD2 (5 bases). The V end lost 4 bases, the J end lost 4 bases, and 8 bases lay between the germline ends. Germline-derived CDR1 and CDR2 are LNHDA and SQIVND (reference sequence). CDR3 length equals 13 residues. CDR3 DNA: TGTGCCAGTAGTAGTACTAGATACAATGAGCAGTTCTTC. Translated: CASSSTRYNEQFF.

The chain employs TRBV5-5 and TRBJ1-5; D call uncertain. CDR1 is SGHKS and CDR2 is YYEKEE in the germline V gene (reference sequence). V lost 6 bases to trimming and J lost 9 bases, with 16 bases between them. CDR3 length: 13 residues. CDR3 protein: CASTPASVGPQHF. The CDR3 region has the DNA TGTGCCAGCACCCCGGCAAGCGTCGGGCCCCAGCATTTT.

The V call is TRBV6-5, the J call TRBJ2-7; 10 positions match TRBD2. The CDR3 spans 12 residues. With 9 bases clipped from V and 1 base from J, the junction kept 0 bases outside the gene matches. Per the germline V gene, CDR1 is MNHEY and CDR2 is SVGAGI. CDR3 DNA: TGTGCCAGTAGCGGGGGGTCCTACGAGCAGTACTTC. Amino acid sequence: CASSGGSYEQYF.

The V call is TRBV18, the J call TRBJ2-1, with D tentatively TRBD1 (6 bases). The V gene's germline CDR1 is KGHSH and CDR2 LQKENI. Between the trimmed V and J ends, which lost 1 base and 7 bases, there was a span of 11 bases. The CDR3 spans 14 residues. The CDR3 DNA follows: TGTGCCAGCTCACCACGTCAGGGGTGGAATGAGCAGTTCTTC. Its translation: CASSPRQGWNEQFF.